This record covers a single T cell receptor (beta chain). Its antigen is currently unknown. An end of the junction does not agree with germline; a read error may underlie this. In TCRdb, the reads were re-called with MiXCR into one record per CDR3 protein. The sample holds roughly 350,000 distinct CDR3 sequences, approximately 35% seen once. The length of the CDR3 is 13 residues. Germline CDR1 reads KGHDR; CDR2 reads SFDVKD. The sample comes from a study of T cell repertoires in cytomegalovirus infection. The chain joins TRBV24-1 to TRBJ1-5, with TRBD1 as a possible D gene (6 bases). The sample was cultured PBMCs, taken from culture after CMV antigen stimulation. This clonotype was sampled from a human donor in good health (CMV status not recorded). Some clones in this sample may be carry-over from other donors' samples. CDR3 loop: CATSDTRGGYQRF. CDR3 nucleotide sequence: TGTGCCACCAGTGATACCAGGGGAGGGTACCAGCGTTTT.